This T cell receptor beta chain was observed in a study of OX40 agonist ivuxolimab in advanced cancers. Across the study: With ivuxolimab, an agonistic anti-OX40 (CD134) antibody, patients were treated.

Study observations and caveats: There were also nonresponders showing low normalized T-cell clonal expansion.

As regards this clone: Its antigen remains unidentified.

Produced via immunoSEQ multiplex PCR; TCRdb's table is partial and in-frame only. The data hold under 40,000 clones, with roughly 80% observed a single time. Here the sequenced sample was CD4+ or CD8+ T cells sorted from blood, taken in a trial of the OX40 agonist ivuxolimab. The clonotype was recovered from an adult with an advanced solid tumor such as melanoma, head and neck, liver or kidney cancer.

The CDR3 region is CASSRQGNGYTF. CDR3 in DNA: TGTGCCAGCAGTAGACAGGGGAATGGCTACACCTTC. V usage is TRBV6-1 and J usage is TRBJ1-2, with TRBD1 matching 8 bases. This CDR3 has 12 amino acids. V lost 5 bases to trimming and J lost 6 bases; unmatched junction nucleotides: 2. CDR1 and CDR2 from the germline V gene are MNHNS and SASEGT.